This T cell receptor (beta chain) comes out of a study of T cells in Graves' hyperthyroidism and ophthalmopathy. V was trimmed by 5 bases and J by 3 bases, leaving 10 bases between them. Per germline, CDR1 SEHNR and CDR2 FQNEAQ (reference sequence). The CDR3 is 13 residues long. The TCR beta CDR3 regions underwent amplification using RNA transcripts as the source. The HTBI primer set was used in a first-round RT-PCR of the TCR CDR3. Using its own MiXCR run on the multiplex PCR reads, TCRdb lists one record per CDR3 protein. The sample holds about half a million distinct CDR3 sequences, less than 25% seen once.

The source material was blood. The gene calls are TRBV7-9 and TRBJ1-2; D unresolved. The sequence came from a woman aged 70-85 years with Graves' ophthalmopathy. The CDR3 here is CASSPRDDYGYTF. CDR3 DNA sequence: TGTGCCAGCAGCCCGCGGGATGACTATGGCTACACCTTC.